Listed below are T cell receptor beta chains from one sample, sequenced in a study of blood T cell repertoires in COVID-19. The data were produced by immunoSEQ multiplex PCR, yet TCRdb's version contains in-frame clones alone and is incomplete. The repertoire includes about 230,000 clones, 70% to 90% of them detected once, and about 9.9% sits in the top ten. The sample was peripheral blood. These receptors were taken from a man in his fifties with COVID-19, enrolled during active disease. The CDR3 runs from the conserved cysteine through the conserved F or W. The D gene is left open where the match is weak. Not all rows give a size; the values are once, few, many and, for expanded clones, a class.

J	V	size	D	DNA	CDR3
TRBJ1-4	TRBV3-1/TRBV3-2	.	.	TGTGCCAGCAGCCAAGATCTCTTAGGGCAAAAGGGGGGGAATGAAAAACTGTTTTTT	CASSQDLLGQKGGNEKLFF
TRBJ2-7	TRBV19	.	TRBD1	TGTGCCAGTAGTTCTCCCGGACAGGGATACTACGAGCAGTACTTC	CASSSPGQGYYEQYF
TRBJ1-2	TRBV5-4	few	.	TGTGCCAGCAGCACGACAGGAGCTTATGGCTACACCTTC	CASSTTGAYGYTF
TRBJ1-6	TRBV5-5	.	TRBD1	TGTGCCAGCAGCTTGCCCATGGACAGGGGAGGTTCACCCCTCCACTTT	CASSLPMDRGGSPLHF
TRBJ1-4	TRBV28	.	.	TGTGCCAGCGGATCGTGGAGGGGAAACGAAAAACTGTTTTTT	CASGSWRGNEKLFF
TRBJ2-7	TRBV5-1	.	.	TGCGCCAGCAGCCCCAGGGGGGAAGGCTACGAGCAGTACTTC	CASSPRGEGYEQYF
TRBJ2-3	TRBV19	.	TRBD2	TGTGCCAGTAGTATAGAAGGACTAGCGGGAGGTCTGGGTTCCTCTAGCACAGATACGCAGTATTTT	CASSIEGLAGGLGSSSTDTQYF
TRBJ1-2	TRBV7-9	.	.	TGTGCCAGCAGCCCGACGGGGGGCGACTATGGCTACACCTTC	CASSPTGGDYGYTF
TRBJ2-7	TRBV7-9	few	.	TGTGCCAGCAGCTTAGCGGGAGTGGACTACGAGCAGTACTTC	CASSLAGVDYEQYF
TRBJ2-7	TRBV7-2	.	TRBD1	TGTGCCAGCAGCTTGACAGGGTTCCTCGAGCAGTACTTC	CASSLTGFLEQYF
TRBJ2-6	TRBV29-1	.	TRBD1	TGCAGCGTTGAACACCCAGGGGGCAGTGGGGCCAACGTCCTGACTTTC	CSVEHPGGSGANVLTF
TRBJ1-1	TRBV7-9	.	.	TGTGCCAGCAGCTTAGCAAACAGGAACACTGAAGCTTTCTTT	CASSLANRNTEAFF
TRBJ2-7	TRBV5-8	.	TRBD1	TGTGCCAGCAGCTCGTCAGGGGGCTATGCCTACGAGCAGTACTTC	CASSSSGGYAYEQYF
TRBJ1-1	TRBV29-1	.	.	TGCAGCGTTTCAACAACAGTGAACACTGAAGCTTTCTTT	CSVSTTVNTEAFF
TRBJ2-6	TRBV18	.	.	TGTGCCAGCTCACTCCAGGGCGCTGGGGCCAACGTCCTGACTTTC	CASSLQGAGANVLTF
TRBJ2-2	TRBV7-3	.	TRBD2	TGTGCCAGCAGCTTAAGGGTAGCGGGAAGCACCGGGGAGCTGTTTTTT	CASSLRVAGSTGELFF
TRBJ1-3	TRBV11-2	few	.	TGTGCCAGCAGCTTAGGTTCTACTGGAAACACCATATATTTT	CASSLGSTGNTIYF
TRBJ1-4	TRBV7-9	.	.	TGTGCCAGCAGCCCACGGGGAACTAATGAAAAACTGTTTTTT	CASSPRGTNEKLFF
TRBJ2-2	TRBV10-3	.	TRBD1	TGTGCCATCAGCCGGGACAGGGGGCTGAACACCGGGGAGCTGTTTTTT	CAISRDRGLNTGELFF
TRBJ2-1	TRBV9	.	TRBD1	TGTGCCAGCAGCGTGATGGGACAGGTCTACAATGAGCAGTTCTTC	CASSVMGQVYNEQFF
TRBJ2-5	TRBV2	.	TRBD1	TGTGCCAGCAGTAAGGGACAGGGAGGGGAGACCCAGTACTTC	CASSKGQGGETQYF
TRBJ2-3	TRBV6-5	once	TRBD2	TGTGCCAGCAAAATAGCGGGAGGGCCCGGTGATACGCAGTATTTT	CASKIAGGPGDTQYF
TRBJ2-1	TRBV4-1	.	.	TGCGCCAGCAGCCATCCCACCAATGAGATGGGGGGCTCCTACAATGAGCAGTTCTTC	CASSHPTNEMGGSYNEQFF
TRBJ1-1	TRBV19	.	.	TGTGCCAGTAGTATAGAGGGGACAACCGCCAACACTGAAGCTTTCTTT	CASSIEGTTANTEAFF
TRBJ2-7	TRBV6-5	.	.	TGTGCCAGCAGACCCCCGGGACAAGGAGATCGGCAGTACTTC	CASRPPGQGDRQYF
TRBJ2-5	TRBV19	.	TRBD2	TGTGCCAGTAGTACCATACTAGCGGACCGGGAGACCCAGTACTTC	CASSTILADRETQYF
TRBJ1-2	TRBV7-3	once	.	TGTGCCAGCAGCTTAACGGGGGGTCACGGCCGCACCAACACCGGCTACACCTTC	CASSLTGGHGRTNTGYTF
TRBJ1-3	TRBV10-3	.	.	TGTGCCATCAGTAGGGGGTCTGGAAACACCATATATTTT	CAISRGSGNTIYF
TRBJ2-4	TRBV2	.	.	TGTGCCAGCACCGCAACAGGGTTGCACATTCAGTACTTC	CASTATGLHIQYF
TRBJ1-4	TRBV9	once	.	TGTGCCAGCAGCGCGGGATCGGAAAAACTGTTTTTT	CASSAGSEKLFF
TRBJ2-7	TRBV29-1	.	.	TGCAGCGTTGAAGGGCAGGGTAGTCCCTACGAGCAGTACTTC	CSVEGQGSPYEQYF
TRBJ2-7	TRBV5-1	.	.	TGCGCCAGCAGCTTGGGTAGCACCTCCTCCTACGAGCAGTACTTC	CASSLGSTSSYEQYF
TRBJ1-2	TRBV5-4	.	TRBD1	TGTGCCAGCAGCTTCCCGGGGGGGACAGGGGACTATGGCTACACCTTC	CASSFPGGTGDYGYTF
TRBJ1-6	TRBV7-9	.	.	TGTGCCAGCACCCCAGGGTTGGAAAATTCACCCCTCCACTTT	CASTPGLENSPLHF
TRBJ1-1	TRBV27	once	TRBD1	TGTGCCAGCACCCGACAGGGATTTGCGAACACTGAAGCTTTCTTT	CASTRQGFANTEAFF
TRBJ1-6	TRBV2	.	.	TGTGCCAGCAGTGAACAGGGGTCCTCCTATAATTCACCCCTCCACTTT	CASSEQGSSYNSPLHF
TRBJ1-4	TRBV5-1	.	TRBD1	TGCGCCAGCAGCTACAGGGGTATTAATGAAAAACTGTTTTTT	CASSYRGINEKLFF
TRBJ1-5	TRBV6-6	.	TRBD1	TGTGCCAGCAGTAACCAGGGGGCGGTTAGCAATCAGCCCCAGCATTTT	CASSNQGAVSNQPQHF
TRBJ2-7	TRBV21-1	once	.	TGTGCCAGCAGCAAGGATCATAGAGGGGGCTGCGAGCAGTACTTC	CASSKDHRGGCEQYF
TRBJ2-1	TRBV19	.	TRBD1	TGTGCCAGCACCCGACAGGGTAGTCAGAATGAGCAGTTCTTC	CASTRQGSQNEQFF
TRBJ1-5	TRBV6-5	.	.	TGTGCCAGCAGGGCAACAGGGTGGGGGTCGCCCCAGCATTTT	CASRATGWGSPQHF
TRBJ1-2	TRBV5-1	.	.	TGCGCCAGCAGCTACCCTCGGGAAGGCGGGGGCTACACCTTC	CASSYPREGGGYTF
TRBJ2-1	TRBV10-3	.	TRBD1	TGTGCCATCAGTGGACAGGGCTTTTCCAATGAGCAGTTCTTC	CAISGQGFSNEQFF
TRBJ1-6	TRBV6-5	.	TRBD1	TGTGCCATTACATCGGACAGGGGAAATTCACCCCTCCACTTT	CAITSDRGNSPLHF
TRBJ2-2	TRBV6-5	few	.	TGTGCCAGCACAGAAATAAACACCGGGGAGCTGTTTTTT	CASTEINTGELFF
TRBJ2-3	TRBV27	few	.	TGTGCCAGCAGTTTCCTCACAGGGTATAGCTCAGGGACAGATACGCAGTATTTT	CASSFLTGYSSGTDTQYF
TRBJ1-5	TRBV5-6	.	.	TGTGCCAGCAGCTTGGGAGGGGGGGGAATGGTAGGTCAGCCCCAGCATTTT	CASSLGGGGMVGQPQHF
TRBJ1-1	TRBV21-1	.	.	TGTGCCAGCAGACCACTCGATTTGTTCGGGACACCAAAGAACACTGAAGCTTTCTTT	CASRPLDLFGTPKNTEAFF
TRBJ2-1	TRBV2	.	.	TGTGCCAGCTCCGGCGACAGGCGGCTTCTGTACAATGAGCAGTTCTTC	CASSGDRRLLYNEQFF
TRBJ2-7	TRBV28	.	.	TGTGCCACCGGACTACTCGAGCAGTACTTC	CATGLLEQYF
TRBJ2-5	TRBV2	.	.	TGTGCCAGCAGTGTGGGGGGGCCGATAGAGACCCAGTACTTC	CASSVGGPIETQYF
TRBJ2-3	TRBV3-1/TRBV3-2	.	.	TGTGCCAGCAGCCAAGATTGGGAGGATACGCAGTATTTT	CASSQDWEDTQYF
TRBJ1-1	TRBV30	once	.	TGTGCCTGGAGTGTAGTCAGAACGAACACTGAAGCTTTCTTT	CAWSVVRTNTEAFF
TRBJ1-1	TRBV30	.	TRBD1	TGTGCCTGGAGTGCACGGGACAGGGCGTCCACTGAAGCTTTCTTT	CAWSARDRASTEAFF
TRBJ1-2	TRBV28	.	TRBD1	TGTGCCAGCAGTCCCCCGACAGGGGGCTATGGCTACACCTTC	CASSPPTGGYGYTF
TRBJ2-1	TRBV5-4	.	.	TGTGCCAGCAGCTGGGATGGGGCGGTCTCCTACAATGAGCAGTTCTTC	CASSWDGAVSYNEQFF
TRBJ1-6	TRBV28	.	.	TGTGCCAGCCGCGGGGGGAAGAGCTCCTATAATTCACCCCTCCACTTT	CASRGGKSSYNSPLHF
TRBJ1-6	TRBV7-2	.	.	TGTGCCAGCAGCTTAGTAGGACAGAGTAATTCACCCCTCCACTTT	CASSLVGQSNSPLHF
TRBJ2-1	TRBV27	once	TRBD2	TGTGCCAGCAGTTTATCACTAGCGGGAGCCCCAACATACAATGAGCAGTTCTTC	CASSLSLAGAPTYNEQFF